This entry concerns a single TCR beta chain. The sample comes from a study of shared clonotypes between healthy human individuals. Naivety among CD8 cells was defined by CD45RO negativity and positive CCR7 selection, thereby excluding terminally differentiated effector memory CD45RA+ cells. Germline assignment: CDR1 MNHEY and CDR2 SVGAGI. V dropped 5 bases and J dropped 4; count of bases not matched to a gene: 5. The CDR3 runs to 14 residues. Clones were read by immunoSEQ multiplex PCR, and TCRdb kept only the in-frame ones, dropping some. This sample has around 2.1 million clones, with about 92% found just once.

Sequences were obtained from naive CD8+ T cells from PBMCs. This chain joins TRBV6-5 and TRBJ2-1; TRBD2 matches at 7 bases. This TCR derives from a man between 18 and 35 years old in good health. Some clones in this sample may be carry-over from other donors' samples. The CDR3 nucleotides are TGTGCCAGCAGTATAGCGGGCTTGTACAATGAGCAGTTCTTC. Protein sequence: CASSIAGLYNEQFF.